This T cell receptor (beta chain) was found in a study of blood T cell repertoires in COVID-19. Looking at the study overall: Samples came from the United States, Italy and Spain, spanning acute and convalescent COVID-19.

The table came from immunoSEQ multiplex PCR; TCRdb's copy has only in-frame clones and leaves some out. The data hold more than 300,000 clones, with more than 75% observed a single time. Trimming took 4 bases from V and 8 from J; bases not matched to a gene: 2. The V gene's germline CDR1 is LGHDT and CDR2 YNNKEL (reference sequence). CDR3 length: 14 residues. The genes are TRBV3-1 (or the pseudogene TRBV3-2) and TRBJ1-6; 10 bases line up with TRBD1. Material for sequencing was peripheral blood. The source is a woman aged 25 to 39 with COVID-19, enrolled during active disease. CDR3 nucleotide sequence: TGTGCCAGCAGCCCCGGGACAGGGGATTCACCCCTCCACTTT. This codes for CASSPGTGDSPLHF.